What follows are 32 T cell receptor beta chains derived from one specimen sequenced in a study of response to subunit inactivated influenza vaccine. TCRdb reanalysed the RT-PCR reads using MiXCR and keeps one entry per CDR3 protein. The sample shows about 520,000 distinct CDR3 sequences, 6.5% to 8% of them seen only once. This specimen consisted of PBMCs from blood, obtained around 25 months after vaccination. The receptors stem from a man in his fifties or sixties who received an inactivated influenza vaccine.

This clonotype was seen only a few times. Here the CDR3 reads CASSSESVNNEQFF. DNA for the CDR3: TGTGCCAGCAGTTCCGAAAGCGTTAACAATGAGCAGTTCTTC. The chain combines TRBV6-5 with TRBJ2-1; D unresolved. The CDR3 contains 14 residues. V lost 4 bases, J lost 5 bases, and 12 bases lay in between. Germline V gives CDR1 MNHEY, CDR2 SVGAGI.

There are many counts of this clonotype. This chain connects TRBV5-1 to TRBJ2-1; 15 nucleotides agree with TRBD2. Germline assignment: CDR1 SGHRS and CDR2 YFSETQ. The CDR3 runs to 15 residues. Trimming removed 6 bases from V and 9 bases from J; junction bases left unmatched: 7. In DNA form, the CDR3 reads TGCGCCAGCACTCGGACTAGCGGGGGGGATGGTGAGCAGTTCTTC. Protein product: CASTRTSGGDGEQFF.

This clonotype has only a few counts. The chain recombines TRBV24-1 with TRBJ2-3; 9 bases fit TRBD1. The CDR3 is 16 residues long. V gave up 3 bases and J gave up 4 bases; unmatched junction bases: 7. Germline loops: CDR1 KGHDR, CDR2 SFDVKD. CDR3 sequence reads: CATSDPRGQGADTQYF. The CDR3 DNA is TGTGCCACCAGTGATCCGCGGGGACAGGGTGCAGATACGCAGTATTTT.

In its sample, this clonotype was seen many times. The rearrangement joins TRBV10-3 to TRBJ2-7; 9 bases match TRBD1. The germline V gene encodes CDR1 ENHRY and CDR2 SYGVKD. This CDR3 spans 14 amino acids. Unmatched junction bases numbered 8, after V lost 8 bases and J lost 3 bases. The CDR3 DNA reads as TGTGCCATCGGGGAACAGGGGGCAGGCTACGAGCAGTACTTC. It specifies CAIGEQGAGYEQYF.

This clonotype appeared many times. J is TRBJ2-7 and V is TRBV20-1; 7 bases align to TRBD1. Germline CDR1 DFQATT, CDR2 SNEGSKA (reference sequence). The CDR3 has 14 amino acids. V trimming: 3 bases; J trimming: 3 bases; junction bases outside the gene matches: 8. The CDR3 nucleotides read TGCAGTGCTAGTAGTACGGGACAGTACTACGAGCAGTACTTC. It translates to CSASSTGQYYEQYF.

The rearrangement links TRBV6-1 to TRBJ1-1; D not certain. CDR3 size: 15 residues. Germline V gene data show CDR1 as MNHNS and CDR2 as SASEGT. Trimming removed 3 bases at V and 1 base at J, with 12 bases between. CDR3 in amino acids: CASSEEPGRNTEAFF. The CDR3 DNA follows: TGTGCCAGCAGTGAGGAACCGGGAAGGAACACTGAAGCTTTCTTT.

A few counts support this clonotype. The V and J genes are TRBV10-3 and TRBJ1-4; 11 bases align to TRBD1. The CDR3 length is 16 residues. Germline V gene data show CDR1 as ENHRY and CDR2 as SYGVKD. V lost 3 bases and J lost 6; bases outside the gene matches: 6. DNA for the CDR3: TGTGCCATCAGTGACCCCTTGGGACAGGGGGATGAAAAACTGTTTTTT. It is translated as CAISDPLGQGDEKLFF.

In its sample, this clonotype was seen a few times. The CDR3, as DNA: TGTGCCAGCAGCCGGGACAAAACCTACGAGCAGTACTTC. It encodes CASSRDKTYEQYF. V usage is TRBV7-2 and J usage is TRBJ2-7, with D maybe TRBD1 (6 bases). CDR3 length: 13 amino acids. V was clipped by 5 bases and J by 2 bases, with 10 bases between them. The germline V gene has CDR1 SGHTA and CDR2 FQGNSA.

Only a few counts were recorded for this clonotype. The chain couples TRBV5-6 to TRBJ1-5; D is unclear. Between the trimmed V and J ends, which lost 0 bases and 0 bases, there was a span of 7 bases. The V gene's germline CDR1 is SGHDT and CDR2 YYEEEE. CDR3 length: 15 amino acids. The CDR3 DNA sequence: TGTGCCAGCAGCTTGGGCTTAAATAGCAATCAGCCCCAGCATTTT. This codes for CASSLGLNSNQPQHF.

This clonotype was seen only a few times. Here the CDR3 DNA reads TGTGCCACCAGTTCAACCAGGGGGAGGGTATCCTACAATGAGCAGTTCTTC. Its translation is CATSSTRGRVSYNEQFF. The chain carries TRBV24-1 and TRBJ2-1; D possibly matches TRBD1 or TRBD2 (7 bases each). The CDR3 extends over 17 amino acids. Per the germline V gene, CDR1 is KGHDR and CDR2 is SFDVKD. V was pared by 6 bases and J by 1 base, with 18 bases between.

The sample holds a few counts of this clonotype. The J gene is TRBJ2-7, the V gene TRBV19, with TRBD1 matching over 10 bases. Germline V gives CDR1 LNHDA, CDR2 SQIVND (reference sequence). This CDR3 has 15 residues. V trimming: 3 bases; J trimming: 1 base; junction bases outside the gene matches: 3. The CDR3 protein is CASSIGQGGSYEQYF. Written as DNA, the CDR3 is TGTGCCAGTAGTATCGGACAGGGGGGATCCTACGAGCAGTACTTC.

This clonotype turned up a few times. The V and J genes are TRBV6-2 or TRBV6-3 and TRBJ2-2; 7 bases fit TRBD1. The CDR3 consists of 14 residues. The germline V gene encodes CDR1 MNHEY and CDR2 SVGEGT. J gave up 1 base and V 5 bases, and 1 base lay outside the gene matches. DNA of the CDR3: TGTGCCAGCAGTAGGGACAGGAACACCGGGGAGCTGTTTTTT. This encodes CASSRDRNTGELFF.

This clonotype was counted only a few times. This chain joins TRBV10-3 and TRBJ1-1; D is uncertain. The CDR3 runs 13 residues. The germline V and J ends were trimmed by 11 bases and 3 bases, with 16 bases remaining between them. The V gene's germline CDR1 is ENHRY and CDR2 SYGVKD. CDR3 DNA: TGTGCCGCAAAAAAGGGCCCGGACACTGAAGCTTTCTTT. Its translation is CAAKKGPDTEAFF.

The sample holds a few counts of this clonotype. The genes are TRBV12-3 or TRBV12-4 and TRBJ1-2; D is unclear. V dropped 6 bases and J dropped 7 bases, with 12 bases sitting between them. The CDR3 length is 12 residues. The CDR3 sequence: CASSPEMSGYTF. CDR3 nucleotide sequence: TGTGCCAGCAGCCCAGAAATGAGTGGCTACACCTTC.

This clonotype has a handful of counts. The V call is TRBV5-1, the J call TRBJ2-5; maybe TRBD1 (5 bases). This CDR3 is built from 14 residues. From germline, CDR1 is SGHRS and CDR2 YFSETQ. The ends were cut back, 4 bases at V and 1 base at J, with 11 bases in the middle. CDR3 nucleotides: TGCGCCAGCAGCCCAAATGGGGCCCAAGAGACCCAGTACTTC. It encodes CASSPNGAQETQYF.

This sequence joins TRBV20-1 and TRBJ2-5; 9 bases line up with TRBD2. CDR3 length: 13 residues. Germline values: CDR1 DFQATT, CDR2 SNEGSKA (reference sequence). This chain's CDR3 is CSPAGGPQETQYF. CDR3 bases: TGCAGCCCAGCGGGGGGCCCCCAAGAGACCCAGTACTTC.

The V and J genes are TRBV25-1 and TRBJ2-5; a possible D gene is TRBD2 (6 bases). Germline V gene sequence: CDR1 MGHDK, CDR2 SYGVNS. The CDR3 sequence is 13 residues long. V was pared by 4 bases and J by 7 bases, with 13 bases between. CDR3 in DNA: TGTGCCAGCAGTGCGTGGGGGGTCGGGACCCAGTACTTC. Translated, it gives CASSAWGVGTQYF.

The gene calls are TRBV6-2 or TRBV6-3 and TRBJ2-4; TRBD1 matches at 7 bases. The CDR3 has 15 residues. V gave up 9 bases and J gave up 0 bases; unmatched junction bases: 8. Germline CDR1 is MNHEY and CDR2 is SVGEGT. The CDR3 here is CARNERGLAKNIQYF. CDR3 nucleotides: TGTGCCAGGAACGAGAGGGGGCTAGCCAAAAACATTCAGTACTTC.

This clonotype was seen a handful of times. V and J are TRBV7-8 and TRBJ2-7; D unclear. V shed 1 base and J shed 3 bases, with 13 bases lying between them. The CDR3 loop spans 15 amino acids. Germline loops: CDR1 SGHVS, CDR2 FQNEAQ. Here the CDR3 reads CASSLDPELFYEQYF. The DNA for the CDR3 is TGTGCCAGCAGCTTAGATCCAGAACTATTCTACGAGCAGTACTTC.

V is TRBV10-3 and J is TRBJ2-1; 10 bases line up with TRBD1. Germline CDR1 is ENHRY and CDR2 is SYGVKD. The V gene end was trimmed by 8 bases and the J gene end by 0 bases; junction bases not matched to a gene: 13. CDR3 size: 18 residues. Here the CDR3 reads CAIDPWDRGPSSYNEQFF. The CDR3 coding sequence is TGTGCCATCGACCCGTGGGACAGGGGACCCAGCTCCTACAATGAGCAGTTCTTC.

Only a few counts were recorded for this clonotype. The chain is built from TRBV6-1 and TRBJ1-1; 12 bases are a match to TRBD1. The V and J ends lost 6 bases and 4 bases, in that order; junction bases with no gene match: 9. In germline, CDR1 is MNHNS, CDR2 SASEGT. There are 16 residues in the CDR3. DNA for the CDR3: TGTGCCAGCAGACCGGGACAGGGGGCGCGGTCCACTGAAGCTTTCTTT. Translated: CASRPGQGARSTEAFF.

The chain employs TRBV18 and TRBJ1-4; D is uncertain. The CDR3 is 14 residues long. Germline CDR1 and CDR2: KGHSH and LQKENI. V was clipped by 3 bases and J by 1 base, with 6 bases between them. CDR3 coding DNA: TGTGCCAGCTCACCCAAACGAACTAATGAAAAACTGTTTTTT. This encodes CASSPKRTNEKLFF. The full variable domain, in which reference TRBV18 and TRBJ1-4 provide the parts outside the CDR3, is NAGVMQNPRHLVRRRGQEARLRCSPMKGHSHVYWYRQLPEEGLKFMVYLQKENIIDESGMPKERFSAEFPKEGPSILRIQQVVRGDSAAYFCASSPKRTNEKLFFGSGTQLSVL.

This clonotype was recorded a few times. The chain links TRBV20-1 to TRBJ1-1; 8 positions match TRBD1. The CDR3 consists of 15 residues. Germline V lookup: CDR1 DFQATT, CDR2 SNEGSKA (reference sequence). V shed 6 bases and J 1 base; nucleotides not matched to a gene: 10. The CDR3 loop is CSAPGAGGKNTEAFF. The DNA for the CDR3 is TGCAGTGCCCCAGGGGCAGGGGGCAAGAACACTGAAGCTTTCTTT.

This clonotype was counted many times. The chain uses TRBV7-2 and TRBJ2-1; maybe TRBD1 (6 bases). The CDR3 covers 15 residues. V lost 8 bases to trimming and J lost 3 bases, with 17 bases between them. Per the germline V gene, CDR1 is SGHTA and CDR2 is FQGNSA. The CDR3 nucleotides read TGTGCCAGCGCAAAGGGGCAGGGGAGCTACAATGAGCAGTTCTTC. Residues: CASAKGQGSYNEQFF.

This chain joins TRBV5-5 and TRBJ1-5, with D uncertain. Per germline, CDR1 SGHKS and CDR2 YYEKEE (reference sequence). V shed 0 bases and J shed 7 bases, with 8 bases lying between them. The CDR3 runs 13 residues. The CDR3 region has the DNA TGTGCCAGCAGCTTGGTAGCCGGGCAGCCCCAGCATTTT. It codes for CASSLVAGQPQHF.

This clonotype was observed many times. This rearrangement joins TRBV5-1 to TRBJ1-2; D is unclear. Germline values: CDR1 SGHRS, CDR2 YFSETQ. Trimming cost V 0 bases and J 0 bases, with 9 bases left between them. The CDR3 is 15 residues long. The CDR3 region is CASSLADGANYGYTF. In nucleotides, the CDR3 is TGCGCCAGCAGCTTGGCCGACGGAGCTAACTATGGCTACACCTTC.

This clonotype was picked up a small number of times. This chain uses TRBV30 with TRBJ1-6; perhaps TRBD1 as D (6 bases). Between the trimmed V and J ends, which lost 1 base and 7 bases, there was a span of 20 bases. CDR3 length equals 17 residues. Germline V gene data show CDR1 as GTSNPN and CDR2 as SVGIG (reference sequence). The CDR3 DNA is TGTGCCTGGAGTGGATTCGGGGTGGACAGAGACAATTCACCCCTCCACTTT. It is translated as CAWSGFGVDRDNSPLHF.

The rearrangement joins TRBV13 to TRBJ1-4; TRBD1 agrees at 7 bases. In germline, CDR1 is PRHDT, CDR2 FYEKMQ (reference sequence). This CDR3 has 16 amino acids. The trim removed 5 bases at V and 6 bases at J, leaving 12 bases unmatched. In DNA form, the CDR3 reads TGTGCCAGCAGCCAACAATGGGGACAGACCGATGAAAAACTGTTTTTT. This sequence encodes CASSQQWGQTDEKLFF.

This clonotype came up a few times. The V and J genes are TRBV5-6 and TRBJ2-7, with D possibly being TRBD2 (6 bases). V dropped 2 bases and J dropped 1 base, with 13 bases sitting between them. CDR1 and CDR2 from the germline V gene are SGHDT and YYEEEE. The CDR3 contains 15 residues. The DNA of the CDR3 is TGTGCCAGCAGCTTTGTTCGGAGCGGGTCCTACGAGCAGTACTTC. Protein: CASSFVRSGSYEQYF.

This clonotype has a handful of counts. The CDR3 sequence: CAISEYPGGSDTQYF. The CDR3, as DNA: TGTGCCATCAGTGAATATCCAGGTGGTTCAGATACGCAGTATTTT. This rearrangement joins TRBV10-3 to TRBJ2-3; D is uncertain. The CDR3 has 15 residues. V was pared by 3 bases and J by 4 bases, with 14 bases between. From germline, CDR1 is ENHRY and CDR2 SYGVKD.

CDR3 amino acids: CASSLNLAGGANTGELFF. The CDR3 nucleotides read TGTGCCAGCAGCTTAAACCTAGCGGGAGGAGCGAACACCGGGGAGCTGTTTTTT. The chain uses TRBV7-6 and TRBJ2-2, with TRBD2 matching over 11 bases. CDR3 length: 18 amino acids. V lost 2 bases, J lost 0 bases, and 5 bases stayed unmatched. In germline, CDR1 is SGHVS, CDR2 FNYEAQ. The full variable domain, rest sourced from reference TRBV7-6 and TRBJ2-2, is GAGVSQSPRYKVTKRGQDVALRCDPISGHVSLYWYRQALGQGPEFLTYFNYEAQQDKSGLPNDRFSAERPEGSISTLTIQRTEQRDSAMYRCASSLNLAGGANTGELFFGEGSRLTVL.

This clonotype was detected a few times. The chain joins TRBV30 to TRBJ2-2; TRBD2 matches 11 bases. Looked up from germline, CDR1 is GTSNPN and CDR2 is SVGIG (reference sequence). CDR3 size: 15 residues. Trimming took 8 bases from V and 2 from J; bases not matched to a gene: 7. CDR3: CALDGTSGNTGELFF. For the CDR3, the DNA is TGTGCCCTAGACGGGACTAGCGGTAACACCGGGGAGCTGTTTTTT.